This TCR beta chain was identified during a study of T cell responses to AZD1222 COVID-19 vaccine. Findings and caveats of the study: Baseline serology detected seropositivity in only six or seven AZD1222 recipients. Within unmutated variant regions lay the reported targets of nearly half of spike-specific TCRs. Spike was spanned by vaccine-associated CD4 TCRs, which were dominant at 160-218 and 743-854.

Trimming took off 1 base at V and 3 bases at J, with 12 bases between the two ends. The CDR3 is 16 residues long. The germline gives CDR1 MNHNS, CDR2 SASEGT. TCRdb keeps only in-frame clones here, not all; method: immunoSEQ multiplex PCR. In the table there are roughly 130,000 clones, around 91% of which are singletons. On this clone itself: Antigen: not known.

The source of this sequence is an adult in good health. The chain links TRBV6-1 to TRBJ2-2; D possibly uses TRBD1 or TRBD2 (5 bases each). The material sequenced was peripheral blood, taken on day 0 of AZD1222 vaccination. The CDR3 loop reads CASSEGWGLDTGELFF. The CDR3 bases are TGTGCCAGCAGTGAAGGTTGGGGGTTGGACACCGGGGAGCTGTTTTTT.